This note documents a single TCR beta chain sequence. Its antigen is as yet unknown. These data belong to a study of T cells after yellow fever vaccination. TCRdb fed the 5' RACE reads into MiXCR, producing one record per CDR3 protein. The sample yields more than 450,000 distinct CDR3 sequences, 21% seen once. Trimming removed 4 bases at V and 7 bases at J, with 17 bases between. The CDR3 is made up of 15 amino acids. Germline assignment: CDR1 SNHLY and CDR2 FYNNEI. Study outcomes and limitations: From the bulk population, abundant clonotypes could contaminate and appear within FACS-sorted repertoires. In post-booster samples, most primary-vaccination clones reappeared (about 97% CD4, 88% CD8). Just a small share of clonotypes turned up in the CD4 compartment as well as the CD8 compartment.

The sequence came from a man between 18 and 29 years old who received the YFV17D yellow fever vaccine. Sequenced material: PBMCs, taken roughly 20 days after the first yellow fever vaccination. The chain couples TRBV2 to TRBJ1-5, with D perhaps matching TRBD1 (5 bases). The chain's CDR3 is CASSARGGLGQPQHF. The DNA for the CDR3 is TGTGCCAGCAGTGCGAGGGGCGGCCTCGGACAGCCCCAGCATTTT.